The 26 T cell receptor beta chains given below trace back to one sample, sequenced in a study of T cells after yellow fever vaccination. TCRdb re-derived calls from the 5' RACE reads in MiXCR, one entry per CDR3 protein. The table lists more than 95,000 distinct CDR3 sequences, 7.4% of them singletons. Source: CD4+ T cells sorted from PBMCs, taken 10 days after the first yellow fever vaccination. The receptors come from a man aged 18 to 30 who received the YFV17D yellow fever vaccine.

This clonotype was detected ten times or more. The V call is TRBV7-2, the J call TRBJ2-1; D ambiguous. Per germline, CDR1 SGHTA and CDR2 FQGNSA. Trimming removed 4 bases from V and 7 bases from J, with 17 bases in between. The CDR3 covers 15 residues. The CDR3 DNA reads TGTGCCAGCAGCTCGTACAGCCGAAGGCTGAATGAGCAGTTCTTC. Translated: CASSSYSRRLNEQFF.

This clonotype was counted many times. The J gene is TRBJ2-3, the V gene TRBV5-6; D gene ambiguous. The CDR3 spans 12 residues. The V and J ends lost 1 base and 6 bases respectively, with 6 bases between them. Looked up from germline, CDR1 is SGHDT and CDR2 is YYEEEE. CDR3: CASSLWRDTQYF. CDR3 nucleotide sequence: TGTGCCAGCAGCTTGTGGCGGGATACGCAGTATTTT.

This clonotype was seen many times. The gene calls are TRBV11-3 and TRBJ2-3; D might be TRBD1 or TRBD2, each matching 6 bases. From germline, CDR1 is SGHNT and CDR2 YENEEA. V was clipped by 1 base and J by 5 bases, with 13 bases between them. This CDR3 has 15 residues. The CDR3 loop is CASSLGGGPLDTQYF. DNA of the CDR3: TGTGCCAGCAGCTTAGGAGGGGGGCCACTAGATACGCAGTATTTT.

This clonotype was observed at least ten times. The rearrangement joins TRBV3-1 to TRBJ1-1, with D possibly being TRBD1 (5 bases). The CDR3 extends over 13 amino acids. Germline CDR1 is LGHDT and CDR2 is YNNKEL (reference sequence). Deletions cut 0 bases from V and 11 bases from J, with 13 bases between. The CDR3 here is CASSQDWGGTAFF. The CDR3 DNA sequence: TGTGCCAGCAGCCAAGACTGGGGCGGAACGGCTTTCTTT.

This clonotype has at least ten counts. The chain combines TRBV7-2 with TRBJ1-2, with unresolved D. Trimming took off 1 base at V and 2 bases at J, with 8 bases between the two ends. Germline CDR1 reads SGHTA; CDR2 reads FQGNSA. The CDR3 runs to 14 residues. The CDR3 nucleotides are TGTGCCAGCAGCTTAGGTAACATGAACTATGGCTACACCTTC. Protein product: CASSLGNMNYGYTF.

This clonotype has a count of ten or more. This rearrangement joins TRBV18 to TRBJ1-1, with D possibly matching TRBD1 (5 bases). CDR3 size: 14 residues. The germline V gene has CDR1 KGHSH and CDR2 LQKENI. V shed 3 bases and J shed 1 base, with 9 bases lying between them. The CDR3 bases are TGTGCCAGCTCACCGTTCGGGGGGAACACTGAAGCTTTCTTT. Its translation is CASSPFGGNTEAFF.

There are a few counts of this clonotype. V and J are TRBV5-1 and TRBJ2-2; D perhaps matches TRBD2 (5 bases). The V gene lost 1 base and the J gene lost 5 bases, with 18 bases spanning the gap. This CDR3 spans 17 amino acids. Germline assignment: CDR1 SGHRS and CDR2 YFSETQ. The CDR3 bases are TGCGCCAGCAGCTTGAGTGAATCCCTGAGAGGGACCGGGGAGCTGTTTTTT. Amino acids: CASSLSESLRGTGELFF.

This clonotype has ten or more counts. The rearrangement joins TRBV12-3 or TRBV12-4 to TRBJ2-1; no firm D call. The CDR3 is made up of 14 amino acids. The V end was cut by 3 bases, the J end by 10 bases, with 16 bases between. CDR3 nucleotides: TGTGCCAGCAGTTTTCGGACCACACGAGTGGAGCAGTTCTTC. This gives the protein CASSFRTTRVEQFF.

Ten or more counts support this clonotype. The rearrangement joins TRBV6-4 to TRBJ1-2; perhaps TRBD1 as D (5 bases). V was shortened by 0 bases and J by 4 bases, with 9 bases between the two germline ends. There are 14 residues in the CDR3. The V gene's germline CDR1 is MRHNA and CDR2 SNTAGT. The CDR3 region is CASSDSPGRYGYTF. The CDR3 DNA is TGTGCCAGCAGTGACTCCCCGGGACGCTATGGCTACACCTTC.

This clonotype was found many times. The chain employs TRBV7-2 and TRBJ1-1; tentative D call: TRBD1 (6 bases). Germline values: CDR1 SGHTA, CDR2 FQGNSA. The CDR3 has 12 residues. The V end was cut by 6 bases, the J end by 5 bases, with 10 bases between. The CDR3 sequence: CASSPQGTEAFF. The DNA of the CDR3 is TGTGCCAGCAGTCCACAGGGTACTGAAGCTTTCTTT. The full variable domain, completed using reference TRBV7-2 and TRBJ1-1, is GAGVSQSPSNKVTEKGKDVELRCDPISGHTALYWYRQSLGQGLEFLIYFQGNSAPDKSGLPSDRFSAERTGGSVSTLTIQRTQQEDSAVYLCASSPQGTEAFFGQGTRLTVV.

This clonotype came up a few times. Here the CDR3 DNA reads TGCAGTGCTAGTGTACAGGGTCGGATCTACACCTTC. Protein sequence: CSASVQGRIYTF. The V call is TRBV20-1, the J call TRBJ1-2, with D possibly TRBD1 on 6 matching bases. There are 12 residues in the CDR3. CDR1 and CDR2 (germline): DFQATT, SNEGSKA (reference sequence). Trimming removed 3 bases at V and 10 bases at J, with 15 bases between.

This clonotype was observed at least ten times. The J gene is TRBJ2-1, the V gene TRBV20-1, with 7 bases matching TRBD1. J gave up 0 bases and V 5 bases, and 10 bases lay outside the gene matches. Germline V gives CDR1 DFQATT, CDR2 SNEGSKA (reference sequence). This CDR3 contains 16 residues. For the CDR3, the DNA is TGCAGTGCTGGCCACTCGGGACAGAGCTCCTACAATGAGCAGTTCTTC. Protein sequence: CSAGHSGQSSYNEQFF.

This clonotype was seen ten or more times. This chain uses TRBV12-3 or TRBV12-4 with TRBJ2-2; D is unclear. V gave up 6 bases and J gave up 3 bases, with 5 bases separating them. CDR3 length equals 12 residues. The CDR3 protein is CASSPDTGELFF. CDR3 bases: TGTGCCAGCAGCCCCGACACCGGGGAGCTGTTTTTT.

This clonotype was recorded many times. The chain combines TRBV7-9 with TRBJ1-2, with D uncertain. Trimming cost V 2 bases and J 2 bases, with 0 bases left between them. Per the germline V gene, CDR1 is SEHNR and CDR2 is FQNEAQ (reference sequence). The CDR3 length is 11 residues. The CDR3 protein is CASSLNYGYTF. The CDR3 nucleotides read TGTGCCAGCAGCTTAAACTATGGCTACACCTTC.

This clonotype was counted ten times or more. The chain employs TRBV11-3 and TRBJ1-1; possibly TRBD1 for D (5 bases). V was clipped by 5 bases and J by 3 bases, with 13 bases between them. CDR1 is SGHNT, CDR2 YENEEA, per germline. This CDR3 contains 14 residues. CDR3 coding DNA: TGTGCCAGCAGCCTCGGGGGGGGAGACACTGAAGCTTTCTTT. It is translated as CASSLGGGDTEAFF. The variable domain in full, completed from reference TRBV11-3 and TRBJ1-1, reads EAGVVQSPRYKIIEKKQPVAFWCNPISGHNTLYWYLQNLGQGPELLIRYENEEAVDDSQLPKDRFSAERLKGVDSTLKIQPAELGDSAVYLCASSLGGGDTEAFFGQGTRLTVV.

This clonotype has ten or more counts. The chain joins TRBV7-2 to TRBJ2-7; D is ambiguous. The CDR3 loop spans 13 amino acids. CDR1 and CDR2 from the germline V gene are SGHTA and FQGNSA. V dropped 5 bases and J dropped 6 bases, with 14 bases sitting between them. CDR3 loop: CASSLNLTPEQYF. In DNA, the CDR3 is TGTGCCAGCAGCCTCAACTTAACGCCCGAGCAGTACTTC.

This clonotype was recorded many times. CDR3 DNA: TGCAGTGCTAGGGGGAGGTGGGGCAATCAGCCCCAGCATTTT. This sequence encodes CSARGRWGNQPQHF. The chain is built from TRBV20-1 and TRBJ1-5; no firm D call. CDR1 is DFQATT, CDR2 SNEGSKA, per germline (reference sequence). The CDR3 contains 14 residues. The V gene lost 3 bases and the J gene lost 2 bases, with 11 bases spanning the gap.

The chain has TRBV29-1 and TRBJ1-2; D perhaps matches TRBD1 (6 bases). V lost 5 bases and J 4 bases, leaving 14 bases between the germline ends. This CDR3 has 13 residues. Germline CDR1 reads SQVTM; CDR2 reads ANQGSEA. CDR3 amino acids: CSVQSQGGYGYTF. For the CDR3, the DNA is TGCAGCGTTCAATCACAGGGTGGCTATGGCTACACCTTC.

This clonotype was recorded many times. The chain combines TRBV7-2 with TRBJ1-5, with D unresolved. CDR3 length: 13 residues. Germline values: CDR1 SGHTA, CDR2 FQGNSA. Trimming removed 2 bases at V and 5 bases at J, with 7 bases between. CDR3 DNA: TGTGCCAGCAGCTTACAGGAGGATCAGCCCCAGCATTTT. This encodes CASSLQEDQPQHF.

A word on this clonotype: Sequence at one end of the junction differs from germline and may be a read error. This chain connects TRBV7-2 to TRBJ2-2, with TRBD2 as a possible D gene (6 bases). This CDR3 comprises 15 residues. Per germline, CDR1 SGHTA and CDR2 FQGNSA. CDR3 region: CASSVAARNTGELFF. CDR3 DNA sequence: TGTGCCAGCAGCGTAGCGGCACGGAACACCGGGGAGCTGTTTTTT.

This clonotype has a count of ten or more. This CDR3 reads CAISELQGNNSPLHF. As DNA, the CDR3 is TGTGCCATCAGTGAGCTACAGGGGAATAATTCACCCCTCCACTTT. The chain has TRBV10-3 and TRBJ1-6; 7 positions agree with TRBD1. Per germline, CDR1 ENHRY and CDR2 SYGVKD. V lost 2 bases and J lost 5; bases outside the gene matches: 3. The CDR3 is made up of 15 amino acids.

This clonotype was counted many times. In DNA, the CDR3 is TGCGCCAGCAGCTTGGTGTCCGGGACAAACTATGGCTACACCTTC. The encoded protein is CASSLVSGTNYGYTF. The chain carries TRBV5-1 and TRBJ1-2; D might be TRBD1 (6 bases). The length of the CDR3 is 15 residues. The V gene lost 0 bases and the J gene lost 2 bases, with 11 bases spanning the gap. The germline V gene has CDR1 SGHRS and CDR2 YFSETQ. Full variable domain (missing parts from reference TRBV5-1 and TRBJ1-2): KAGVTQTPRYLIKTRGQQVTLSCSPISGHRSVSWYQQTPGQGLQFLFEYFSETQRNKGNFPGRFSGRQFSNSRSEMNVSTLELGDSALYLCASSLVSGTNYGYTFGSGTRLTVV.

This clonotype occurred many times. The chain links TRBV24-1 to TRBJ2-1, with TRBD1 identical over 7 bases. Germline V gene lookup returns CDR1 KGHDR and CDR2 SFDVKD. The CDR3 has 14 residues. V lost 4 bases and J lost 7; bases outside the gene matches: 6. The CDR3: CATSDPGQSNEQFF. CDR3 DNA sequence: TGTGCCACCAGTGACCCGGGACAGTCAAATGAGCAGTTCTTC.

This clonotype was recorded many times. This rearrangement joins TRBV5-1 to TRBJ1-4; D gene unclear. The CDR3 consists of 15 residues. V was clipped by 0 bases and J by 7 bases, with 13 bases between them. Germline CDR1 SGHRS, CDR2 YFSETQ. CDR3 protein: CASSLVRGGSEKLFF. The CDR3 region has the DNA TGCGCCAGCAGCTTGGTCCGCGGAGGGAGTGAAAAACTGTTTTTT.

This rearrangement joins TRBV28 to TRBJ2-5; 8 nucleotides align to TRBD1. Trimming took 5 bases from V and 6 from J; bases not matched to a gene: 8. Germline V gene lookup returns CDR1 MDHEN and CDR2 SYDVKM. The CDR3 extends over 14 amino acids. The DNA for the CDR3 is TGTGCCAGCAGTAGGACAGGGAATCTACAGACCCAGTACTTC. Its protein product is CASSRTGNLQTQYF.

This clonotype was counted only a few times. V usage is TRBV4-3 and J usage is TRBJ2-7; the match to TRBD1 covers 7 bases. The CDR3 has 15 residues. V gave up 4 bases and J gave up 5 bases; unmatched junction bases: 11. Germline assignment: CDR1 LGHNA and CDR2 YSLEER. CDR3 sequence (DNA): TGCGCCAGCAGCCCGGTAGGGGGCGCGGGCCACGAGCAGTACTTC. This sequence encodes CASSPVGGAGHEQYF.